This TCR beta chain was captured by sequencing in a study of shared clonotypes between healthy human individuals. Study at large: The cohort comprised a couple of women and a few men. Their ages spanned 18 to 49 years.

In the case of this clone: The antigen is undetermined.

Some clones are missing from TCRdb's copy, which holds only in-frame ones; the method was immunoSEQ multiplex PCR. The data contain approximately 1,000,000 clones, approximately 80% of them singletons. The V end lost 1 base, the J end lost 6 bases, and 13 bases lay between the germline ends. Per germline, CDR1 KGHSH and CDR2 LQKENI. CDR3 length: 15 amino acids. Overall study results and limits: Clonotype sharing among the donors was expected to vary with sequencing depth. Clonotype sharing across a few donors was observed for around 4.5% of naive CD4 clonotypes.

V is TRBV18 and J is TRBJ1-5; no clear D. The sequence came from a man aged 18-30 years in good health. Some clones in this sample may be carry-over from other donors' samples. The material sequenced was memory CD4+ T cells from PBMCs. Subset given: CD45RA-negative fraction. The CDR3 spells CASSPLPGNGQPQHF. The CDR3 region has the DNA TGTGCCAGCTCACCACTTCCTGGGAATGGTCAGCCCCAGCATTTT.